This T cell receptor beta chain was sequenced during a study of blood T cell repertoires in COVID-19 (dated by TCRdb to 2020 to 2021). Background on the whole study: Collaborator samples came from the United States, Italy and Spain and covered acute and convalescent phases of COVID-19. The prospective study material was composed of cDNA or gDNA derived from T cells, B-cell-depleted T cells, or PBMCs. Deeply sampled blood TCRbeta repertoires from subjects exposed to, actively infected with, or recovered from COVID-19 were included in the dataset. The repertoires were released in a freely available public database meant as a resource for research on the immune response to SARS-CoV-2. The samples were drawn from two sources: the first 160 participants of the ongoing ImmuneRACE study, and 950 to 1,500 subjects contributed by 6 global collaborators. A de-identified subject ID, COVID-19 status, age in years and sex were almost always included in the sample metadata. HLA class I and class II types, where available, came from metadata supplied by the sample provider rather than from assay-based typing.

On the study overall, not on this receptor specifically: The quantity of clinical and demographic metadata differed by source and by participant and was supplied without curation.

TCRbeta CDR3 regions were amplified from genomic DNA by means of the immunoSEQ Assay, a bias-controlled multiplex PCR. From the authors' description of their analysis: The number of nucleated cells in each sample was estimated from the amplification of reference gene primers within the assay. To quantify the absolute abundance of each unique TCRbeta CDR3 rearrangement, sequence reads were collapsed and filtered. For each sample, productive Simpson clonality was calculated as the square root of Simpson's diversity index over productive rearrangements. TCRdb mirrors the immuneACCESS table, restricted to in-frame sequences. Some clones are absent from its copies; in checked studies, under half trace to an unresolved V gene, and the reason for the others is unknown. Clone size and V and J calls were adopted from that table, with D and trimming inferred from the DNA. This sample lists over 35,000 clones; about 82% were detected once. Of the sample, more than 8% falls within the top ten clones.

Measured from the cysteine to the phenylalanine, the CDR3 is 14 residues long. Only CDR3 DNA remains: 42 bases, in frame from the first base. The collaborating institutions used their own protocols to collect whole blood in K2EDTA tubes. For TCRbeta analysis, collaborators shipped samples as frozen whole blood, isolated PBMCs, or DNA extracted from either of those sample types. This clone was seen a handful of times. There is no known antigen for this receptor. Per-nucleotide qualities are absent, and no much larger clonotype sits a single base away. Rearrangement joined TRBV21-1 to TRBJ1-6. TRBV21-1 is deemed a pseudogene. The clonotype comes from a human donor in a cohort sampled during active COVID-19. The specimen was peripheral blood. Here the CDR3 is given as CASSKEGPEGPLHF. The DNA reads as follows: TGTGCCAGCAGCAAAGAGGGCCCCGAGGGACCCCTCCACTTT.